The T cell receptor beta chain described here comes from a study of breast tumors, draining lymph nodes, adjacent tissues. Overall study results and limits: The data were judged consistent with most tumor T cells coming from lymph node and expanding in tumor. That most tumor T cells come from lymph nodes remained unproven. Tumors had less TCR diversity than lymph nodes, more than nontumor tissue.

Germline V gives CDR1 SGHTA, CDR2 FQGNSA. V lost 6 bases, J lost 5 bases, and 18 bases stayed unmatched. This CDR3 spans 17 amino acids. The lymph nodes were axillary draining lymph nodes from breast cancer patients. This clonotype was seen repeatedly, ten times or more. The antigen is undetermined. One entry per CDR3 protein results from TCRdb running MiXCR on the multiplex PCR reads. The data contain approximately 130,000 distinct CDR3 sequences, 20% to 25% of them singletons. This chain uses TRBV7-2 with TRBJ1-2; 7 bases map to TRBD1. This receptor was taken from a female donor with breast cancer. Some clones in this sample may be carry-over from other donors' samples. Sample: axillary lymph node tissue. This chain's CDR3 is CASSPPRGLSEAYGYTF. The CDR3, as DNA: TGTGCCAGCAGTCCCCCGAGGGGGCTCTCCGAAGCTTATGGCTACACCTTC.